This is a list of T cell receptor beta chains from one sample in a study of CD8+ T cells in alopecia areata. Method: immunoSEQ multiplex PCR; TCRdb's copy keeps in-frame clones and lacks some. This sample yields about 160,000 clones, of which 60% to 75% are seen a single time; approximately 14% belongs to the top ten. The sample in question was CD4+ T cells sorted from blood, obtained at week 24, from a patient treated with tofacitinib. These receptors originate from a human donor with alopecia areata. The CDR3 runs from the conserved cysteine through the conserved F or W. D genes are given only for firm matches. A row's size may be missing; if present it is once, few, many or a size class.

clone_size d_call j_call v_call cdr3_aa cdr3_nt
- TRBD1 TRBJ1-2 TRBV6-1 CASSDLDRRGYTF TGTGCCAGCAGTGACCTGGACAGGAGGGGCTACACCTTC
- - TRBJ2-5 TRBV6-5 CASSYGGGTETQYF TGTGCCAGCAGTTACGGGGGTGGGACGGAGACCCAGTACTTC
once - TRBJ2-3 TRBV2 CASSEAGTDTQYF TGTGCCAGCAGTGAAGCGGGAACAGATACGCAGTATTTT
- - TRBJ2-2 TRBV29-1 CSVSGQSGGRTGELFF TGCAGCGTGTCGGGACAGTCGGGGGGCCGTACCGGGGAGCTGTTTTTT
- - TRBJ1-1 TRBV7-9 CASSRLRAGTEAFF TGTGCCAGCAGCCGCCTGCGGGCTGGAACTGAAGCTTTCTTT
few - TRBJ2-7 TRBV4-2 CASSQDGGSGYEQYF TGTGCCAGCAGCCAAGATGGAGGGTCAGGATACGAGCAGTACTTC
- - TRBJ2-5 TRBV25-1 CASGAGLTYQETQYF TGTGCCAGTGGGGCGGGACTTACGTACCAAGAGACCCAGTACTTC
- - TRBJ1-5 TRBV5-6 CASSLGTADQPQHF TGTGCCAGCAGCCTCGGGACGGCCGATCAGCCCCAGCATTTT
- - TRBJ1-5 TRBV4-1 CASSQGDGTDQPQHF TGCGCCAGCAGCCAAGGGGACGGTACAGATCAGCCCCAGCATTTT
few - TRBJ2-7 TRBV30 CAWSSLPPGLGPYEQYF TGTGCCTGGAGCTCCCTCCCTCCGGGACTGGGGCCCTACGAGCAGTACTTC
- - TRBJ1-2 TRBV9 CASSVETVANYGYTF TGTGCCAGCAGCGTAGAGACGGTAGCTAACTATGGCTACACCTTC
- TRBD1 TRBJ2-1 TRBV29-1 CSVDIRGPSNEQFF TGCAGCGTTGATATCAGGGGGCCAAGCAATGAGCAGTTCTTC
- - TRBJ1-2 TRBV5-4 CASSLRDGYTF TGTGCCAGCAGCTTACGGGACGGCTACACCTTC
- - TRBJ1-6 TRBV4-1 CASSQEPGQHNSPLHF TGCGCCAGCAGCCAAGAACCCGGACAGCATAATTCACCCCTCCACTTT
few - TRBJ1-1 TRBV15 CATSRGGKNTEAFF TGTGCCACCAGCAGAGGCGGCAAGAACACTGAAGCTTTCTTT
few - TRBJ2-7 TRBV29-1 CSVVQGDYEQYF TGCAGCGTTGTCCAGGGTGACTACGAGCAGTACTTC
- - TRBJ2-7 TRBV5-6 CASSLLAGSYEQYF TGTGCCAGCAGCTTGTTGGCAGGATCCTACGAGCAGTACTTC
- TRBD2 TRBJ2-5 TRBV7-9 CASSLRTSREETQYF TGTGCCAGCAGCTTACGGACTAGCAGGGAAGAGACCCAGTACTTC
few TRBD1 TRBJ1-1 TRBV7-3 CASSLGDRINTEAFF TGTGCCAGCAGCTTAGGGGACAGAATTAACACTGAAGCTTTCTTT
- TRBD1 TRBJ1-1 TRBV5-1 CASSIQGQGWPDTEAFF TGCGCCAGCAGCATACAGGGACAGGGGTGGCCGGACACTGAAGCTTTCTTT
- TRBD2 TRBJ2-3 TRBV30 CAWCQRGGQDTQYF TGTGCCTGGTGCCAGCGGGGGGGCCAGGATACGCAGTATTTT
once TRBD1 TRBJ1-2 TRBV7-8 CASSLRGQDYGYTF TGTGCCAGCAGCTTGAGGGGGCAGGACTATGGCTACACCTTC
- TRBD1 TRBJ1-6 TRBV25-1 CASSAPTGRDSPLHF TGTGCCAGCAGTGCCCCGACAGGGAGGGATTCACCCCTCCACTTT
few - TRBJ2-5 TRBV11-2 CASSLVPGGFAETQYF TGTGCCAGCAGCTTAGTTCCCGGCGGGTTTGCGGAGACCCAGTACTTC
few TRBD1 TRBJ2-3 TRBV29-1 CSATRDRGDTQYF TGCAGCGCCACCCGGGACAGGGGAGATACGCAGTATTTT
- - TRBJ1-2 TRBV30 CAWRTYKEGYTF TGTGCCTGGAGGACATACAAAGAAGGCTACACCTTC
once - TRBJ1-4 TRBV25-1 CASSDQQGGEEKLFF TGTGCCAGCAGTGACCAACAGGGCGGTGAGGAAAAACTGTTTTTT